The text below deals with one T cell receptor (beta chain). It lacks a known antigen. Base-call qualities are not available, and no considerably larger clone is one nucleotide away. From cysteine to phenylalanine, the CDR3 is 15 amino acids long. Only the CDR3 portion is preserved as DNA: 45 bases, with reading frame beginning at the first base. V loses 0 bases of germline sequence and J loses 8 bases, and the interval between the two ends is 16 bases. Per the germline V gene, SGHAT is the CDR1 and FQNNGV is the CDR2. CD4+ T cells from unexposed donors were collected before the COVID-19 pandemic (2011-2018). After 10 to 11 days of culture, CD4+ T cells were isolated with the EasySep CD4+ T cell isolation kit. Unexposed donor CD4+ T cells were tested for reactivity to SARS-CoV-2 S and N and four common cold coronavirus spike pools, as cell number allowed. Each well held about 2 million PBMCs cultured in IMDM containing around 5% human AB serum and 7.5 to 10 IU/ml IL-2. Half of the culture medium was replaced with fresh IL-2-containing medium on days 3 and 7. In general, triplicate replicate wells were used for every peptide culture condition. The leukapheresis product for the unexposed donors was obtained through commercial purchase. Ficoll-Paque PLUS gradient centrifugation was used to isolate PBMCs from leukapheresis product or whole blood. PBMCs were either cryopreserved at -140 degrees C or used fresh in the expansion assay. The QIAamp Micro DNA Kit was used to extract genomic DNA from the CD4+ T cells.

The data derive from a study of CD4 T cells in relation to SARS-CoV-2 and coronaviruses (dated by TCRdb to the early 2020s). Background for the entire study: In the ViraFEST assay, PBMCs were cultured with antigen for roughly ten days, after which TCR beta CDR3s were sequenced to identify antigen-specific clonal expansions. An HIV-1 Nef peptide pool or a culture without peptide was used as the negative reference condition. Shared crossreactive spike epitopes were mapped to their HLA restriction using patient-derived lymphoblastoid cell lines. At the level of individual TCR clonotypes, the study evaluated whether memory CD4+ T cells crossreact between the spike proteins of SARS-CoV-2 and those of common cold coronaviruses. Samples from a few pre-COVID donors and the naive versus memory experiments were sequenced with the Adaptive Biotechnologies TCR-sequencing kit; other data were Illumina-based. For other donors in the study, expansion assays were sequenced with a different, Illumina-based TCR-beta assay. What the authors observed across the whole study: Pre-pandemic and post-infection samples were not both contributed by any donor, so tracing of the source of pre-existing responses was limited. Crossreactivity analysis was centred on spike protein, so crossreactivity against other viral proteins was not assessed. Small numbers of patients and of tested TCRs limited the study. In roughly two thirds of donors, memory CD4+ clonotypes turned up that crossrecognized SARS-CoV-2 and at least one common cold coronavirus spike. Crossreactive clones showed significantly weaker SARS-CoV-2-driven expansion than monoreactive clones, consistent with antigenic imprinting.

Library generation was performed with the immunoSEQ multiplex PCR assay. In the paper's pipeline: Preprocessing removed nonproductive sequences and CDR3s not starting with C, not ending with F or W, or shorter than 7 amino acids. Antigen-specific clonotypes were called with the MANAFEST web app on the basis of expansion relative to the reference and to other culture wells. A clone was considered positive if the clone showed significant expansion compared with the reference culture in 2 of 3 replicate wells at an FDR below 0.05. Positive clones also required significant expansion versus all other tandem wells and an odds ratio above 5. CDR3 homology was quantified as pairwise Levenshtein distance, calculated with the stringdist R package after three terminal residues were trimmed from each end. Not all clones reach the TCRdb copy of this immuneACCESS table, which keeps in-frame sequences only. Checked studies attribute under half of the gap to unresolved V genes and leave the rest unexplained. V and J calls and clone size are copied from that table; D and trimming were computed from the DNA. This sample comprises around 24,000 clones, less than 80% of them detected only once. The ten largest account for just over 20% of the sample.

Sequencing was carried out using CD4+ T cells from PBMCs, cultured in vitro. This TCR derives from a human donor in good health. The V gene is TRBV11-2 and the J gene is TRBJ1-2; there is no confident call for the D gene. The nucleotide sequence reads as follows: TGTGCCAGCAGCTTAGAACGGTCCGTGGGTCCGGGCTACACCTTC. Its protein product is CASSLERSVGPGYTF.